This TCR beta chain was documented in a study of blood T cell repertoires in COVID-19. Whole-study context: The origin of the acute and convalescent COVID-19 samples was the United States, Italy and Spain.

CDR3 length: 13 amino acids. CDR1 and CDR2 (germline): LGHDT, YNNKEL (reference sequence). J was trimmed by 6 bases and V by 8 bases; bases with no gene match: 7. In the authors' methods: It was from reference gene primer amplification that nucleated cell counts were estimated. Sequenced by immunoSEQ multiplex PCR; TCRdb stores in-frame clones only, minus some. V and J calls and clone size are given by that table; D and trimming were obtained from the DNA. The sample consists of around 100,000 clones, roughly 84% of them appearing once. The J gene is TRBJ2-1, the V gene TRBV3-1 (or the pseudogene TRBV3-2); 7 positions agree with TRBD1. This TCR derives from a woman in her fifties or sixties with acute or convalescent COVID-19. Sequenced: peripheral blood. CDR3 region: CASQGEQPNEQFF. The CDR3 coding sequence is TGTGCCAGCCAGGGGGAGCAACCCAATGAGCAGTTCTTC.